This T cell receptor (beta chain) was observed in a study of cytotoxic CD8 clonotypes in ibrutinib-treated CLL. Study-level information: Of the patients, about a dozen were relapsed/refractory, 15 treatment-naive and fewer than 18 IGHV unmutated.

Profiled with immunoSEQ multiplex PCR; TCRdb holds only in-frame clones, not every one. This table has a few hundred thousand clones, 67% appearing once. The sequencing here drew on PBMCs, taken after 36 months of ibrutinib treatment. The receptor's source is a human donor with chronic lymphocytic leukemia.

Here the CDR3 DNA reads TGTGCCAGCAGCGTAGGTACTAGTGTATACCAAGAGACCCAGTACTTC. Translating gives CASSVGTSVYQETQYF. The genes are TRBV9 and TRBJ2-5; D possibly corresponds to TRBD2 (5 bases). The CDR3 is 16 residues long. Germline CDR1 and CDR2: SGDLS and YYNGEE. The V end was cut by 0 bases, the J end by 0 bases, with 12 bases between.